Listed here are 4 T cell receptor beta chains from one sample, sequenced in a study of blood T cell repertoires in COVID-19. Repertoires were generated with immunoSEQ multiplex PCR, while TCRdb's copy carries only in-frame clones and drops some. Of fewer than 60,000 clones in the sample, about 81% were seen once. The sample was peripheral blood. These receptors were taken from a woman older than 75 with COVID-19, enrolled during active disease.

This clone was seen a handful of times. V usage is TRBV4-2 and J usage is TRBJ1-2, with D maybe TRBD1 (5 bases). The CDR3 has 16 residues. V gave up 6 bases and J gave up 7 bases, with 24 bases separating them. Germline-derived CDR1 and CDR2 are LGHNA and YNFKEQ. The CDR3 DNA follows: TGTGCCAGCAGTCCGACAAGGCATTACACGGGGGGTGGCTACACCTTC. It specifies CASSPTRHYTGGGYTF.

V is TRBV2 and J is TRBJ2-3; D is undetermined. The V end lost 2 bases, the J end lost 6 bases, and 6 bases lay between the germline ends. CDR1 is SNHLY and CDR2 is FYNNEI in the germline V gene. CDR3 length equals 12 residues. The CDR3 region has the DNA TGTGCCAGCAGTGAATACTCTGATACGCAGTATTTT. Its translation is CASSEYSDTQYF. The full variable domain, with the rest looked up from reference TRBV2 and TRBJ2-3, is EPEVTQTPSHQVTQMGQEVILRCVPISNHLYFYWYRQILGQKVEFLVSFYNNEISEKSEIFDDQFSVERPDGSNFTLKIRSTKLEDSAMYFCASSEYSDTQYFGPGTRLTVL.

The rearrangement links TRBV6-1 to TRBJ2-7, with 9 bases fitting TRBD1. The CDR3 length is 14 residues. Trimming cost V 1 base and J 3 bases; bases outside gene matches: 1. CDR1 is MNHNS and CDR2 is SASEGT in the germline V gene. The CDR3 spells CASSEGTGVYEQYF. As DNA, the CDR3 is TGTGCCAGCAGTGAAGGGACAGGGGTCTACGAGCAGTACTTC.

The genes are TRBV3-1 (or the pseudogene TRBV3-2) and TRBJ2-1; 14 bases fit TRBD2. The CDR3 is made up of 17 amino acids. J was trimmed by 9 bases and V by 1 base; bases with no gene match: 8. Per the germline V gene, CDR1 is LGHDT and CDR2 is YNNKEL (reference sequence). CDR3 loop: CASSQGLAGGFYSEQFF. The CDR3 nucleotides read TGTGCCAGCAGCCAAGGACTAGCGGGAGGGTTTTATAGTGAGCAGTTCTTC.